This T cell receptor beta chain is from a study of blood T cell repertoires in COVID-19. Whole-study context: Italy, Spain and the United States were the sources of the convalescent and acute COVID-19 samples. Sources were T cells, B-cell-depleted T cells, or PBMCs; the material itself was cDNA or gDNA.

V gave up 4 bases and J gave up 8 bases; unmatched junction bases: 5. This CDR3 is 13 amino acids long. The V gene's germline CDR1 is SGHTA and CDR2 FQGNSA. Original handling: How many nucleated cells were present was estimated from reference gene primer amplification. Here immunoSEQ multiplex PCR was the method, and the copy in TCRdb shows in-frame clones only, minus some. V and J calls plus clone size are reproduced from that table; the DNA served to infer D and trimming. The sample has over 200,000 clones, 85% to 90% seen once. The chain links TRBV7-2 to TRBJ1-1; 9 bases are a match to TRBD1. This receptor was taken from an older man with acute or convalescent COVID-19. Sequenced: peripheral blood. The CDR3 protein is CASSSTGGEEAFF. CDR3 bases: TGTGCCAGCAGCTCGACAGGGGGTGAGGAAGCTTTCTTT.